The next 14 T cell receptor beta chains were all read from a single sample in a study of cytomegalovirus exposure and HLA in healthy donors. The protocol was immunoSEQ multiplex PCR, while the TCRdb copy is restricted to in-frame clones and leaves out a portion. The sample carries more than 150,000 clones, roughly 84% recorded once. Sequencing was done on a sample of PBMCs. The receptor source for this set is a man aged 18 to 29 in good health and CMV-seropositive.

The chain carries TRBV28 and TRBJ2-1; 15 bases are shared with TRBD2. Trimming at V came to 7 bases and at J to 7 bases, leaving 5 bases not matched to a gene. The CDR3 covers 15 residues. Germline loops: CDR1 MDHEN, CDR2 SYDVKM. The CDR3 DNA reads TGTGCCAGCACCCCGGGACTAGCGGGAGGAAATGAGCAGTTCTTC. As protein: CASTPGLAGGNEQFF.

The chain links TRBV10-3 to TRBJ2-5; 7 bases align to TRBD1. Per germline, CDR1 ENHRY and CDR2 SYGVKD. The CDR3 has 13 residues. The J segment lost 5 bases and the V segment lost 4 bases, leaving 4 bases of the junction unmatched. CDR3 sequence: CAISAGRGETQYF. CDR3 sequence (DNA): TGTGCCATCAGTGCGGGCAGGGGGGAGACCCAGTACTTC.

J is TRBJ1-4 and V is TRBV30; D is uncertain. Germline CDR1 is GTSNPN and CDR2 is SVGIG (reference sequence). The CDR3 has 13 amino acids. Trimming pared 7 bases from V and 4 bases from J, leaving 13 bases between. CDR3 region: CAYLIGSNEKLFF. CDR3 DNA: TGTGCCTACTTAATTGGGAGTAATGAAAAACTGTTTTTT.

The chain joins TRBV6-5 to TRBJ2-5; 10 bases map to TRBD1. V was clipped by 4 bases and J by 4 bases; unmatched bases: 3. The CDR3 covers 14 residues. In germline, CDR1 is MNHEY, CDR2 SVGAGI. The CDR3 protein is CASSSWTGGETQYF. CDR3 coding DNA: TGTGCCAGCAGTTCCTGGACAGGGGGAGAGACCCAGTACTTC.

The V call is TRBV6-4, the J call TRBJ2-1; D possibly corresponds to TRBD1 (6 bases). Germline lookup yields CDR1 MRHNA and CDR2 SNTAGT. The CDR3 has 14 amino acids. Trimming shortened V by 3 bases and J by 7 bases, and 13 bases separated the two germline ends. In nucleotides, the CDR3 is TGTGCCAGCAGTGAAGAGCAGGGGTGGAATGAGCAGTTCTTC. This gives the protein CASSEEQGWNEQFF.

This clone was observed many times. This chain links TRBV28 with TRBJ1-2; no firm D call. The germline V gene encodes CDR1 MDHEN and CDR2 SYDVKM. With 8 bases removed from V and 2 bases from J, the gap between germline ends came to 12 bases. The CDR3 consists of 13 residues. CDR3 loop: CASREAVNYGYTF. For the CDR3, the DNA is TGTGCCAGCCGTGAAGCCGTGAACTATGGCTACACCTTC.

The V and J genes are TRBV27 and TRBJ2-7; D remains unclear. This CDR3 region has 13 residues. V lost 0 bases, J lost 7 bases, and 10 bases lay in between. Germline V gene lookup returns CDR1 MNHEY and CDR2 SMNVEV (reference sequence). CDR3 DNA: TGTGCCAGCAGTTTATCGAGGTCTAGGGAGCAGTACTTC. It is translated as CASSLSRSREQYF.

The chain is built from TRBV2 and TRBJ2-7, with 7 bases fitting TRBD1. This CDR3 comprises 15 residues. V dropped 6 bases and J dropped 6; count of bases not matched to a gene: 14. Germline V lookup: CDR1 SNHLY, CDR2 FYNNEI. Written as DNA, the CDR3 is TGTGCCAGCAGGGCCCGAGGGGGCCCCTCCCCCGAGCAGTACTTC. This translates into CASRARGGPSPEQYF.

This chain's CDR3 is CSVRGSSYNEQFF. In nucleotides, the CDR3 is TGCAGCGTCCGGGGAAGCTCCTACAATGAGCAGTTCTTC. The rearrangement uses TRBV29-1 and TRBJ2-1, with TRBD2 as a possible D gene (5 bases). With 6 bases removed from V and 0 bases from J, the gap between germline ends came to 9 bases. Germline CDR1 and CDR2: SQVTM and ANQGSEA. The CDR3 totals 13 residues.

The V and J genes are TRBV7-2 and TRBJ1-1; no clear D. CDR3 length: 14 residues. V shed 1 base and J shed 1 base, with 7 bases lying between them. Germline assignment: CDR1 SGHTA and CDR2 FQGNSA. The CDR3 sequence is CASSLGGGNTEAFF. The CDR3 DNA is TGTGCCAGCAGCTTAGGGGGAGGGAACACTGAAGCTTTCTTT.

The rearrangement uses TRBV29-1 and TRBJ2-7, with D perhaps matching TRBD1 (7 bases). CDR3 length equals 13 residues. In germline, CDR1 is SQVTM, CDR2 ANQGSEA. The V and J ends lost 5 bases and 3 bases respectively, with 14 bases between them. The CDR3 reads CSVQGGIVYEQYF. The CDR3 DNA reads TGCAGCGTTCAGGGGGGAATCGTCTACGAGCAGTACTTC.

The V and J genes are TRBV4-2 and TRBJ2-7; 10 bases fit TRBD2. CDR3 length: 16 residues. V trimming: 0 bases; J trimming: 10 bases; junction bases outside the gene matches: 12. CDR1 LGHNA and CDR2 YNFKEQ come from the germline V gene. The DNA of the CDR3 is TGTGCCAGCAGCCAAGATCGGGCTAGCGGGAGCACTTTCCAGTACTTC. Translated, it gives CASSQDRASGSTFQYF.

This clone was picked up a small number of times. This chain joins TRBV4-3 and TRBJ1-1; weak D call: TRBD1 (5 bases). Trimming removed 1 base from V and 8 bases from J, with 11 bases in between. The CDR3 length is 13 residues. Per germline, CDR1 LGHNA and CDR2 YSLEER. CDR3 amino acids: CASSQALEGEAFF. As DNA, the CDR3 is TGCGCCAGCAGCCAAGCTTTGGAGGGGGAAGCTTTCTTT.

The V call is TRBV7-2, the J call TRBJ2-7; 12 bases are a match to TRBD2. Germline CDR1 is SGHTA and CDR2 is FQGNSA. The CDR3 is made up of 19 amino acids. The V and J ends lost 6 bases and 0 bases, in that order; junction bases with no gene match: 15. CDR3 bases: TGTGCCAGCAGTTTTTGGACTAGCGGGACCCCCAATCCCTCCTACGAGCAGTACTTC. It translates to CASSFWTSGTPNPSYEQYF.